This TCR beta chain was captured by sequencing in a study of blood T cell repertoires in COVID-19. The participants were between 18 and 89 years old and came from roughly 24 US areas. Some clones are missing from TCRdb's copy, which holds only in-frame ones; the method was immunoSEQ multiplex PCR. The table includes around 50,000 clones, 70% to 80% detected once. This clonotype was sampled from a woman aged 50 to 60 with acute COVID-19. Sequencing was done on a sample of PBMCs or T cells enriched from blood (not recorded which).

The CDR3 DNA is TGTGCCAGTAGTCGACAGGGAAGCAATCAGCCCCAGCATTTT. It encodes CASSRQGSNQPQHF. This chain connects TRBV19 to TRBJ1-5, with 7 bases aligning to TRBD1. This CDR3 comprises 14 residues. V trimming: 5 bases; J trimming: 1 base; junction bases outside the gene matches: 2. The germline gives CDR1 LNHDA, CDR2 SQIVND (reference sequence).